This record covers a single T cell receptor (beta chain). The antigen remains undetermined. The source of the sample is a study of OX40 agonist ivuxolimab in advanced cancers. Study-level findings and limits: Among the lowest peripheral clonal expansion occurred in 0.1-3.0 mg/kg partial responders. More expanded clones were seen, on average, in CD8+ T cells than in CD4+. Among some nonresponders, normalized T-cell clonal expansion was also low.

Germline CDR1 is SNHLY and CDR2 is FYNNEI. V lost 1 base to trimming and J lost 7 bases; unmatched junction nucleotides: 8. This CDR3 region has 17 residues. Sequencing used immunoSEQ multiplex PCR; TCRdb keeps in-frame clones, though not all of them. Among 70,000 or so clones listed, around 90% were seen once. This chain connects TRBV2 to TRBJ2-3; 13 positions match TRBD2. Sequences were derived from CD4+ or CD8+ T cells sorted from blood, sampled in a trial of the OX40 agonist ivuxolimab. The TCR sequence derives from an adult with an advanced solid tumor such as melanoma, head and neck, liver or kidney cancer. CDR3 nucleotides: TGTGCCAGCAGTGAAGGTGTACTAGCGGGAGGGCCACATACGCAGTATTTT. Protein sequence: CASSEGVLAGGPHTQYF.